The 19 T cell receptor beta chains below come from one sample, sequenced in a study of identical twins. MiXCR was run by TCRdb on the 5' RACE reads, yielding one entry per CDR3 protein. This table has fewer than 500,000 distinct CDR3 sequences, 24% appearing once. The data also belong to a second study, concerning T cells expressing NK-cell markers.

Sequenced input: CD4+ T cells sorted from blood. The receptor set was obtained from a woman younger than 35 in good health.

The J gene is TRBJ2-2, the V gene TRBV7-2; 7 nucleotides align to TRBD2. The CDR3 is 15 amino acids. Germline lookup yields CDR1 SGHTA and CDR2 FQGNSA. J lost 5 bases, V lost 4 bases, and 7 bases had no gene match. This chain's CDR3 is CASSSLWGGTGELFF. CDR3 DNA sequence: TGTGCCAGCAGCTCCTTATGGGGGGGGACCGGGGAGCTGTTTTTT.

This clonotype was seen more than once but under ten times. This chain links TRBV3-1 with TRBJ2-7; D gene ambiguous. The CDR3 covers 15 residues. Trimming took off 0 bases at V and 10 bases at J, with 19 bases between the two ends. CDR1 is LGHDT and CDR2 is YNNKEL in the germline V gene (reference sequence). CDR3 amino acids: CASSQESLGSPRQYF. The CDR3 region has the DNA TGTGCCAGCAGCCAAGAGAGCCTCGGGTCGCCACGACAGTACTTC.

This clonotype has just a few counts. The rearrangement joins TRBV19 to TRBJ2-4; no clear D. Trimming removed 5 bases from V and 6 bases from J, with 5 bases in between. The V gene's germline CDR1 is LNHDA and CDR2 SQIVND (reference sequence). CDR3 length equals 11 residues. The CDR3 nucleotides read TGTGCCAGTAGTTTATCAAACATTCAGTACTTC. It encodes CASSLSNIQYF.

The V gene is TRBV12-3 or TRBV12-4, the J gene TRBJ2-7; no definite D call. V gave up 3 bases and J gave up 5 bases, with 8 bases separating them. This CDR3 is built from 12 residues. CDR3 nucleotide sequence: TGTGCCAGCAGTTTTTGGGGTAACGAGCAGTACTTC. It specifies CASSFWGNEQYF.

The genes are TRBV5-1 and TRBJ1-5, with 9 bases matching TRBD1. CDR3 length: 14 amino acids. V lost 4 bases and J lost 6; bases outside the gene matches: 5. The germline CDR1 and CDR2 sequences are SGHRS and YFSETQ. The CDR3 sequence is CASSPGTGPQPQHF. DNA for the CDR3: TGCGCCAGCAGCCCAGGGACAGGGCCTCAGCCCCAGCATTTT.

This clonotype has just a few counts. The V call is TRBV10-3, the J call TRBJ1-2; possible D gene TRBD1, 6 bases. Germline assignment: CDR1 ENHRY and CDR2 SYGVKD. CDR3 size: 14 residues. Between the trimmed V and J ends, which lost 3 bases and 7 bases, there was a span of 15 bases. The CDR3 sequence: CAISDQGSNRGYTF. The CDR3 DNA sequence: TGTGCCATCAGTGACCAGGGGTCTAATCGTGGCTACACCTTC.

This clonotype has just a few counts. The chain joins TRBV2 to TRBJ2-2, with TRBD2 as a possible D gene (6 bases). Trimming left V 7 bases short and J 0 bases short, with 12 bases between. Germline V CDR1 and CDR2: SNHLY, FYNNEI. The CDR3 extends over 15 amino acids. CDR3 bases: TGTGCCAGCACCTCCGGGAGCGCGAACACCGGGGAGCTGTTTTTT. Amino acid sequence: CASTSGSANTGELFF.

The sample holds many counts of this clonotype. The chain combines TRBV2 with TRBJ2-3; possible D gene TRBD2, 6 bases. Germline CDR1 and CDR2: SNHLY and FYNNEI. This CDR3 contains 14 residues. Trimming pared 6 bases from V and 4 bases from J, leaving 14 bases between. The CDR3 region is CASSLGTGADTQYF. The CDR3 nucleotides are TGTGCCAGCAGCTTAGGGACTGGGGCAGATACGCAGTATTTT.

The rearrangement links TRBV14 to TRBJ1-2; D is uncertain. From germline, CDR1 is SGHDN and CDR2 FVKESK. There are 11 residues in the CDR3. The ends were cut back, 1 base at V and 9 bases at J, with 6 bases in the middle. The CDR3: CASSQGGSYTF. The CDR3, as DNA: TGTGCCAGCAGCCAAGGAGGCAGCTACACCTTC.

The V gene is TRBV6-1, the J gene TRBJ2-6, with 9 bases identical to TRBD1. The CDR3 covers 15 residues. Losses at the gene ends were 8 bases for V and 0 bases for J; bases not matched to a gene: 2. Germline lookup yields CDR1 MNHNS and CDR2 SASEGT. The CDR3 sequence: CASGTGFSGANVLTF. Here the CDR3 DNA reads TGTGCCAGCGGGACAGGGTTCTCTGGGGCCAACGTCCTGACTTTC.

This clonotype showed up just a few times. The chain is built from TRBV7-8 and TRBJ2-1, with TRBD2 as a possible D gene (7 bases). V was trimmed by 5 bases and J by 8 bases, leaving 19 bases between them. The CDR3 covers 15 residues. The germline gives CDR1 SGHVS, CDR2 FQNEAQ. The CDR3 protein is CASSPPGLRGDEQFF. CDR3 DNA sequence: TGTGCCAGCAGCCCGCCGGGACTAAGGGGGGATGAGCAGTTCTTC.

In its sample, this clonotype was seen a few times. The chain joins TRBV10-3 to TRBJ2-7; D possibly corresponds to TRBD2 (6 bases). Trimming shortened V by 10 bases and J by 3 bases, and 19 bases separated the two germline ends. This CDR3 spans 14 amino acids. Germline loops: CDR1 ENHRY, CDR2 SYGVKD. In nucleotides, the CDR3 is TGTGCCAGCTCCGAGAGGGACTCACTCTACGAGCAGTACTTC. Its protein product is CASSERDSLYEQYF.

This clonotype was picked up a small number of times. The chain has TRBV10-3 and TRBJ2-1; possible D gene TRBD2, 5 bases. The germline V and J ends were trimmed by 7 bases and 7 bases, with 17 bases remaining between them. CDR1 is ENHRY and CDR2 is SYGVKD in the germline V gene. This CDR3 region has 14 residues. The CDR3 DNA follows: TGTGCCATCAAGTACGGGATGAACTCGAATGAGCAGTTCTTC. Protein: CAIKYGMNSNEQFF.

This clonotype was recorded a few times. The chain employs TRBV6-6 and TRBJ2-1; D is perhaps TRBD2 (6 bases). V was trimmed by 8 bases and J by 7 bases, leaving 12 bases between them. Germline V gene sequence: CDR1 MNHNY, CDR2 SVGAGI (reference sequence). The CDR3 spans 12 residues. CDR3 in DNA: TGTGCCAGCGGAGGGCCGGTGAATGAGCAGTTCTTC. Protein product: CASGGPVNEQFF.

The chain couples TRBV2 to TRBJ1-1; no firm D call. Trimming removed 4 bases from V and 0 bases from J, with 3 bases in between. The CDR3 consists of 12 residues. Germline lookup yields CDR1 SNHLY and CDR2 FYNNEI. The CDR3 DNA reads TGTGCCAGCAGTGTGCTGAACACTGAAGCTTTCTTT. It is translated as CASSVLNTEAFF.

The chain is built from TRBV6-1 and TRBJ1-5, with TRBD1 identical over 7 bases. The CDR3 covers 14 residues. Germline V gives CDR1 MNHNS, CDR2 SASEGT. V dropped 5 bases and J dropped 4; count of bases not matched to a gene: 5. CDR3 in amino acids: CASSRQGRNQPQHF. CDR3 in DNA: TGTGCCAGCAGTCGACAGGGTCGAAATCAGCCCCAGCATTTT.

This clonotype was counted only a few times. The rearrangement uses TRBV12-3 or TRBV12-4 and TRBJ2-3; 8 bases are a match to TRBD2. After removal of 6 bases from V and 2 bases from J, the junction contained 16 bases not matched to a gene. The CDR3 is 18 amino acids. CDR3 sequence (DNA): TGTGCCAGCAGCTTGAAAAGCGGGAGTCGGAGGAACACAGATACGCAGTATTTT. It encodes CASSLKSGSRRNTDTQYF.

The chain joins TRBV11-1 to TRBJ2-3, with D maybe TRBD2 (6 bases). CDR3 length equals 15 residues. Per germline, CDR1 SGHAT and CDR2 FQDESV (reference sequence). V was cut by 3 bases and J by 7 bases, with 17 bases left in between. CDR3 residues: CASSFRGLRTNTQYF. In DNA, the CDR3 is TGTGCCAGCAGCTTTAGGGGACTCAGAACGAATACGCAGTATTTT.

The chain carries TRBV20-1 and TRBJ2-1; 10 nucleotides align to TRBD1. CDR1 DFQATT and CDR2 SNEGSKA come from the germline V gene (reference sequence). V lost 0 bases to trimming and J lost 9 bases; unmatched junction nucleotides: 11. The CDR3 totals 16 residues. The CDR3 nucleotides read TGCAGTGCTAGAGATTTGGGGACAGGGGACTGGGGTGAGCAGTTCTTC. Translation gives CSARDLGTGDWGEQFF.